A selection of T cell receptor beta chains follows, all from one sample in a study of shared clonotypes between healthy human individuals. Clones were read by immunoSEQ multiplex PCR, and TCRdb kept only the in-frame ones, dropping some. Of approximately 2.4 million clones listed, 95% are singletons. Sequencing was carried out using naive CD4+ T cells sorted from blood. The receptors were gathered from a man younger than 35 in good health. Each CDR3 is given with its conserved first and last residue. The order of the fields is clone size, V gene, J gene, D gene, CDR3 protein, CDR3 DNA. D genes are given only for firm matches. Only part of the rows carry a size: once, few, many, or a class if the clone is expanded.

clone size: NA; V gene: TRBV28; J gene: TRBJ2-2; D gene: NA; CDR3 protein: CASRFMGLGTGELFF; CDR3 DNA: TGTGCCAGCAGGTTTATGGGGCTGGGCACCGGGGAGCTGTTTTTT
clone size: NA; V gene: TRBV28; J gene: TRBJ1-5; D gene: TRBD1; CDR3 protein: CASSPGGRWHF; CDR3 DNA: TGTGCCAGCAGCCCAGGGGGACGCTGGCATTTT
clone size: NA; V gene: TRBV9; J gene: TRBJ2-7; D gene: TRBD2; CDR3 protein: CASSELGLAEPYEQYF; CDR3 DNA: TGTGCCAGCAGCGAGTTGGGACTAGCGGAGCCCTACGAGCAGTACTTC
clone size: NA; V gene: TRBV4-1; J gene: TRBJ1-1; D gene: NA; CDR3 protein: CASSQPSGAGTMNTEAFF; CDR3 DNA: TGCGCCAGCAGCCAACCCTCGGGGGCAGGGACTATGAACACTGAAGCTTTCTTT
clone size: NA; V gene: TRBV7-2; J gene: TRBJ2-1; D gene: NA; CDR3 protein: CASSSSGMYNEQFF; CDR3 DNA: TGTGCCAGCAGCTCTTCCGGGATGTACAATGAGCAGTTCTTC
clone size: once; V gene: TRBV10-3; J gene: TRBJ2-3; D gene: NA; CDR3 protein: CAIGGRGADTQYF; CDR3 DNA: TGTGCCATCGGTGGAAGGGGCGCAGATACGCAGTATTTT
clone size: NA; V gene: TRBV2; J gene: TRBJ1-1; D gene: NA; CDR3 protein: CASSQHGRLNTEAFF; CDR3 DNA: TGTGCCAGCAGTCAGCACGGGCGCTTGAACACTGAAGCTTTCTTT
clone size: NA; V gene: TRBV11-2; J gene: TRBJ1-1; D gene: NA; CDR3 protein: CASNPLKGGEAFF; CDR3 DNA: TGTGCCAGCAACCCCTTGAAAGGGGGAGAAGCTTTCTTT
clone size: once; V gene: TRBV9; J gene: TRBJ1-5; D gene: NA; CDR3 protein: CASSVEATHQPQHF; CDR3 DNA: TGTGCCAGCAGCGTAGAGGCTACCCATCAGCCCCAGCATTTT
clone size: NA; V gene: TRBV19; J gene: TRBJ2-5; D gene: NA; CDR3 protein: CASSIGGAQETQYF; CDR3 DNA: TGTGCCAGTAGTATAGGTGGGGCTCAAGAGACCCAGTACTTC
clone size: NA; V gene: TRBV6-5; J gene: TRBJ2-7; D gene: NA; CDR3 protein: CASSYAKANEQYF; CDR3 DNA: TGTGCCAGCAGTTATGCTAAGGCAAACGAGCAGTACTTC
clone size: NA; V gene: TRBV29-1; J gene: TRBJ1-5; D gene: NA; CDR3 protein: CSVGWTVDSNQPQHF; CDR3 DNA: TGCAGCGTTGGTTGGACAGTTGATTCTAATCAGCCCCAGCATTTT
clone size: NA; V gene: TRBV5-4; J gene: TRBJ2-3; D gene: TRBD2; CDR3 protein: CASSPGTSGTDTQYF; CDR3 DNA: TGTGCCAGCAGCCCAGGGACTAGCGGCACAGATACGCAGTATTTT
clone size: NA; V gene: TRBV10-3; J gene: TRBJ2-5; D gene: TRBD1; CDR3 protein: CAISATGQETQYF; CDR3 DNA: TGTGCCATCAGTGCGACAGGGCAAGAGACCCAGTACTTC
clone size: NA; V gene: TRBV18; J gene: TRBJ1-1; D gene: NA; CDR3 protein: CASSPLGMSTEAFF; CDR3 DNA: TGTGCCAGCTCACCATTAGGGATGAGCACTGAAGCTTTCTTT
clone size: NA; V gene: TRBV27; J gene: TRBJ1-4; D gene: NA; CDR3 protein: CASSFTGHGGLSTNEKLFF; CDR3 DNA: TGTGCCAGCAGTTTTACAGGGCACGGCGGGTTATCAACTAATGAAAAACTGTTTTTT
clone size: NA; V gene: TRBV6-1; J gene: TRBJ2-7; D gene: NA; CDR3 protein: CASSEAPGSTYEQYF; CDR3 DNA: TGTGCCAGCAGTGAAGCCCCGGGATCTACCTACGAGCAGTACTTC
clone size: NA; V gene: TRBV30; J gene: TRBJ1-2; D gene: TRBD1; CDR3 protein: CAWDSRRGGDYGYTF; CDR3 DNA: TGTGCCTGGGATAGTAGGAGAGGGGGCGACTATGGCTACACCTTC
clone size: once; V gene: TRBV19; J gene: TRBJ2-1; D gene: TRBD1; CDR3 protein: CASSIGTGVSYNEQFF; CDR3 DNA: TGTGCCAGTAGTATCGGGACAGGAGTTTCCTACAATGAGCAGTTCTTC
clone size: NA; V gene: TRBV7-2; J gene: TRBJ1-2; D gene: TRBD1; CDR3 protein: CASSSRDSYGYTF; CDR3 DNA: TGTGCCAGCAGCTCCCGGGACAGCTATGGCTACACCTTC
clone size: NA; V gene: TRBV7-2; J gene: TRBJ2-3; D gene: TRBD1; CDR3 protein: CASSLVYMGQGATDTQYF; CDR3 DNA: TGTGCCAGCAGCTTAGTTTATATGGGACAGGGGGCAACAGATACGCAGTATTTT
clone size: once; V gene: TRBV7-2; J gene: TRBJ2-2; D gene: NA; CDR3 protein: CASTYRTENTGELFF; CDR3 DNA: TGTGCCAGCACCTACCGGACGGAGAACACCGGGGAGCTGTTTTTT
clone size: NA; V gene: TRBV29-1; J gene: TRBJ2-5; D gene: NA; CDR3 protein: CSVRSSQETQYF; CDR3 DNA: TGCAGCGTTCGTTCTTCCCAAGAGACCCAGTACTTC
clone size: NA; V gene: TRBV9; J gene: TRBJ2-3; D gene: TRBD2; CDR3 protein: CASSVTSGNPDTQYF; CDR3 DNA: TGTGCCAGCAGCGTCACTAGCGGGAACCCAGATACGCAGTATTTT
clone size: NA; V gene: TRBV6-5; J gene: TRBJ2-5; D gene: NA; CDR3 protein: CASSSAGTAVREQYF; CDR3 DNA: TGTGCCAGCAGCTCGGCCGGGACCGCAGTAAGGGAGCAGTACTTC
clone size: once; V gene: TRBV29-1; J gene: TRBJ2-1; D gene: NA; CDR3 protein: CSAGSRLSNEQFF; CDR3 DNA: TGCAGCGCCGGGAGTCGTCTTAGCAATGAGCAGTTCTTC
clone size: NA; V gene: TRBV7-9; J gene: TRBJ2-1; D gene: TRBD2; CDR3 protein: CASSSWGLAGFNEQFF; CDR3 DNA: TGTGCCAGCAGCTCCTGGGGACTAGCGGGATTCAATGAGCAGTTCTTC
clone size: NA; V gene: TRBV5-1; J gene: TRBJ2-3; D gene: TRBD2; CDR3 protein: CASSHSSGASTDTQYF; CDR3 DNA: TGCGCCAGCAGCCACTCTAGCGGGGCCAGCACAGATACGCAGTATTTT
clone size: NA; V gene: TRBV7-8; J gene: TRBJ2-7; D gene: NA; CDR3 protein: CASNTGPTAEYEQYF; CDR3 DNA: TGTGCCAGCAACACAGGCCCGACAGCCGAGTACGAGCAGTACTTC
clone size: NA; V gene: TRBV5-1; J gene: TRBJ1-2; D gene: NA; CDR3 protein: CASSLSGALPYGYTF; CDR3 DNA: TGCGCCAGCAGCTTGTCAGGGGCGCTTCCCTATGGCTACACCTTC
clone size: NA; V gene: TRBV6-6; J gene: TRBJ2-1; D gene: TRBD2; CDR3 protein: CASSMGLALNEQFF; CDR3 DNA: TGTGCCAGCAGCATGGGACTAGCCCTCAATGAGCAGTTCTTC
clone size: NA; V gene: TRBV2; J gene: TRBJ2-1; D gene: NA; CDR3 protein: CASSVRESYNEQFF; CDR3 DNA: TGTGCCAGCAGTGTGAGGGAGTCCTACAATGAGCAGTTCTTC
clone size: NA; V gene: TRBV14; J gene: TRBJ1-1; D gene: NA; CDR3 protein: CASSHRDPLVNTEAFF; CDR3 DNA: TGTGCCAGCAGCCACCGGGACCCTCTGGTGAACACTGAAGCTTTCTTT
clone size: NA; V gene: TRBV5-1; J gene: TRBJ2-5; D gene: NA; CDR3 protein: CASSLRSGETQYF; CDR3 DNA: TGCGCCAGCAGTCTCCGTTCCGGCGAGACCCAGTACTTC
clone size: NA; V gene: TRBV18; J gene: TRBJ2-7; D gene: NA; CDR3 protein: CASSPSGTGTYEQYF; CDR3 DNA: TGTGCCAGCTCACCGTCCGGGACCGGGACCTACGAGCAGTACTTC
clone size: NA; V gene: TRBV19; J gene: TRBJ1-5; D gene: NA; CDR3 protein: CASGAGGTAQHF; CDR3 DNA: TGTGCCAGTGGCGCGGGTGGTACGGCCCAGCATTTT
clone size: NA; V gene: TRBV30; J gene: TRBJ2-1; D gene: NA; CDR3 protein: CAWSVRSGDEQFF; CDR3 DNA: TGTGCCTGGAGTGTACGGTCAGGGGATGAGCAGTTCTTC
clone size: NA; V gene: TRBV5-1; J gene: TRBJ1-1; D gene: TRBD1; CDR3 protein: CASSEGGQGTEAFF; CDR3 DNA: TGCGCCAGCAGCGAGGGTGGACAGGGCACTGAAGCTTTCTTT
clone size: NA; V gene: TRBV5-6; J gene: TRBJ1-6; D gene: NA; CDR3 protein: CASSLMTDYNSPLHF; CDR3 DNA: TGTGCCAGCAGCTTAATGACAGACTATAATTCACCCCTCCACTTT
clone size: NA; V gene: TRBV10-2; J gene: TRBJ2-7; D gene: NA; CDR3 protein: CASSSFLAGGFYEQYF; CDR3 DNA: TGCGCCAGCAGTTCCTTTCTGGCAGGGGGGTTCTACGAGCAGTACTTC
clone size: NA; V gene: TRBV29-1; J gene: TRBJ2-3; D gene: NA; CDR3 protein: CSVWEQRNTDTQYF; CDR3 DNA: TGCAGCGTTTGGGAGCAGCGAAACACAGATACGCAGTATTTT
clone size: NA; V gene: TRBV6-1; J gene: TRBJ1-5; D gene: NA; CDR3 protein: CASSDFGTGPGPQHF; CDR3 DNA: TGTGCCAGCAGTGATTTTGGAACAGGTCCGGGGCCCCAGCATTTT
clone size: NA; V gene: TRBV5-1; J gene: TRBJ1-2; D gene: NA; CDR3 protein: CASSFRAAALNGYTF; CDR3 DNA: TGCGCCAGCAGCTTTCGGGCGGCAGCACTGAATGGCTACACCTTC
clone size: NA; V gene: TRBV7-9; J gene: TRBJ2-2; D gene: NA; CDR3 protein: CASSLGSNTGELFF; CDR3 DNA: TGTGCCAGCAGCTTAGGCTCGAACACCGGGGAGCTGTTTTTT
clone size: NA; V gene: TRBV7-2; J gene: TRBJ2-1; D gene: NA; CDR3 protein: CASSLTGGLSSYNEQFF; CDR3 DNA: TGTGCCAGCAGCCTCACCGGGGGCCTAAGCTCCTACAATGAGCAGTTCTTC
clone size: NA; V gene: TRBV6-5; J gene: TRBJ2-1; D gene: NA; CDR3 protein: CASSRGSYNEQFF; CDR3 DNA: TGTGCCAGCTCACGGGGGTCCTACAATGAGCAGTTCTTC
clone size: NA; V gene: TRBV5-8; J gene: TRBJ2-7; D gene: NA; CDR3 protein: CASRWQVLSEQYF; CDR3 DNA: TGTGCCAGCAGGTGGCAGGTCCTTTCAGAGCAGTACTTC